This passage covers 21 T cell receptor beta chains from one sample sequenced in a study of T-cell reconstitution after alpha-beta-depleted transplantation in children. During its preparation, the TCRbeta library received unique molecular identifiers. TCRdb ran MiXCR on the PCR reads and lists one entry per CDR3 protein. The sample consists of 600,000 or so distinct CDR3 sequences, roughly 23% of them appearing once. The sample here was PBMCs, mostly from graft donor cells, taken 360 days after TCRalphabeta/CD19-depleted stem cell transplant. The source is a boy under two years old who had a stem cell transplant for acute myeloid leukemia, so the T cells may come from the graft donor.

The rearrangement uses TRBV20-1 and TRBJ1-5; 9 positions match TRBD1. Germline V gene data show CDR1 as DFQATT and CDR2 as SNEGSKA (reference sequence). CDR3 length: 16 residues. V lost 3 bases and J lost 0; bases outside the gene matches: 6. CDR3 protein: CSARPRDRVSNQPQHF. Written as DNA, the CDR3 is TGCAGTGCTAGGCCTAGGGACAGGGTTAGCAATCAGCCCCAGCATTTT.

This clonotype was detected ten times or more. The DNA of the CDR3 is TGTGCCAGCGCCGCGGATAGCAATCAGCCCCAGCATTTT. Its protein product is CASAADSNQPQHF. The chain joins TRBV2 to TRBJ1-5, with D hard to call. Germline lookup yields CDR1 SNHLY and CDR2 FYNNEI. V was cut by 8 bases and J by 0 bases, with 8 bases left in between. The CDR3 is 13 amino acids.

The chain combines TRBV5-4 with TRBJ2-4; 7 positions match TRBD2. The CDR3 is 17 residues long. With V trimmed by 10 bases and J by 1 base, 17 bases remained unmatched. CDR1 and CDR2 from the germline V gene are SGHNT and YYREEE (reference sequence). The CDR3, as DNA: TGTGCCTGGGGGGGAGCGGGGCCCCTCGGGGCCAAAAACATTCAGTACTTC. It encodes CAWGGAGPLGAKNIQYF.

This clonotype showed up just a few times. The chain uses TRBV29-1 and TRBJ2-1, with TRBD2 identical over 15 bases. V gave up 6 bases and J gave up 2 bases; unmatched junction bases: 5. The CDR3 contains 16 residues. The germline gives CDR1 SQVTM, CDR2 ANQGSEA. CDR3 sequence (DNA): TGCAGCGTCACAGGGACTAGCGGGGGGACCTACAATGAGCAGTTCTTC. It specifies CSVTGTSGGTYNEQFF.

This clonotype was recorded many times. The chain combines TRBV21-1 with TRBJ2-1; TRBD1 reflects the table's D call only, with no check against the DNA. TRBV21-1 is shown as a pseudogene. This CDR3 has 16 residues. The CDR3 loop is CASTQIRDRLRNEQFF. Written as DNA, the CDR3 is TGTGCCAGCACCCAAATTCGGGACAGACTTAGGAATGAGCAGTTCTTC.

The gene calls are TRBV28 and TRBJ2-5, with TRBD1 matching over 9 bases. The V and J ends lost 7 bases and 2 bases, in that order; junction bases with no gene match: 2. CDR1 is MDHEN and CDR2 is SYDVKM in the germline V gene. This CDR3 region has 13 residues. CDR3 amino acids: CASTDRGQETQYF. The CDR3 DNA follows: TGTGCCAGCACCGACAGGGGGCAAGAGACCCAGTACTTC.

This clonotype was seen a few times. This sequence joins TRBV5-8 and TRBJ2-1; possibly TRBD1 for D (6 bases). V shed 5 bases and J shed 8 bases, with 17 bases lying between them. CDR1 is SGHTS and CDR2 is YDEGEE in the germline V gene. This CDR3 comprises 14 residues. Written as DNA, the CDR3 is TGTGCCAGCAGTCAGGGGAGTGGGATCGATGAGCAGTTCTTC. Its protein product is CASSQGSGIDEQFF.

This clonotype occurred a few times. This sequence joins TRBV20-1 and TRBJ2-7, with 8 nucleotides matching TRBD2. The CDR3 has 12 amino acids. V dropped 7 bases and J dropped 4; count of bases not matched to a gene: 6. Germline-derived CDR1 and CDR2 are DFQATT and SNEGSKA (reference sequence). The DNA for the CDR3 is TGCAGTGGGCGGGGGGCCGGGTACGAGCAGTACTTC. This encodes CSGRGAGYEQYF.

The chain has TRBV28 and TRBJ1-3; D perhaps matches TRBD1 (5 bases). Germline values: CDR1 MDHEN, CDR2 SYDVKM. CDR3 size: 13 residues. Trimming shortened V by 2 bases and J by 8 bases, and 10 bases separated the two germline ends. DNA for the CDR3: TGTGCCAGCAGTTTAGGAGGGGTTGACACCATATATTTT. Translation: CASSLGGVDTIYF.

The rearrangement joins TRBV4-1 to TRBJ2-5; D is possibly TRBD1 or TRBD2 (6 bases each). The CDR3 length is 14 residues. Trimming cost V 5 bases and J 5 bases, with 15 bases left between them. Germline-derived CDR1 and CDR2 are MGHRA and YSYEKL. Here the CDR3 DNA reads TGCGCCAGCAGCTCGAGGGGGGCTAAGGAGACCCAGTACTTC. This encodes CASSSRGAKETQYF.

In this sample, this clonotype turned up a few times. V and J are TRBV3-1 and TRBJ1-1, with D possibly matching TRBD1 (5 bases). CDR3 length: 13 residues. Trimming pared 5 bases from V and 5 bases from J, leaving 12 bases between. Germline loops: CDR1 LGHDT, CDR2 YNNKEL (reference sequence). The CDR3 DNA sequence: TGTGCCAGCAGCGATACCAGGGTAACTGAAGCTTTCTTT. Protein sequence: CASSDTRVTEAFF.

The V call is TRBV20-1, the J call TRBJ2-3, with 8 bases matching TRBD2. After removal of 0 bases from V and 4 bases from J, the junction contained 9 bases not matched to a gene. CDR3 length equals 16 residues. Germline values: CDR1 DFQATT, CDR2 SNEGSKA (reference sequence). CDR3 DNA sequence: TGCAGTGCTAGAGATCTGCAGCGGGGGTTAGCAGATACGCAGTATTTT. Translation gives CSARDLQRGLADTQYF.

This clonotype showed up just a few times. CDR3 bases: TGTGCCAGCAGTCAAGGACAGGGACGTGAAAAACTGTTTTTT. Amino acid sequence: CASSQGQGREKLFF. The chain carries TRBV12-3 or TRBV12-4 and TRBJ1-4, with 8 nucleotides matching TRBD1. J was trimmed by 7 bases and V by 5 bases; bases with no gene match: 6. The CDR3 covers 14 residues.

This clonotype turned up a few times. The rearrangement uses TRBV20-1 and TRBJ2-7; tentative D call: TRBD1 (5 bases). CDR1 is DFQATT, CDR2 SNEGSKA, per germline (reference sequence). V lost 6 bases and J 5 bases, leaving 14 bases between the germline ends. The length of the CDR3 is 12 residues. The CDR3 region is CSAPSPDNEQYV. CDR3 in DNA: TGCAGTGCCCCCTCTCCGGACAACGAGCAGTACGTC.

At least ten counts were recorded for this clonotype. The chain uses TRBV10-3 and TRBJ2-1; D is uncertain. This CDR3 is built from 12 residues. V dropped 4 bases and J dropped 6 bases, with 7 bases sitting between them. CDR1 is ENHRY and CDR2 is SYGVKD in the germline V gene. The CDR3 bases are TGTGCCATCAGTGTCTTGGGCAATGAGCAGTTCTTC. Translated, it gives CAISVLGNEQFF.

This clonotype was recorded many times. The V gene is TRBV20-1, the J gene TRBJ2-5; D gene unclear. V was cut by 3 bases and J by 5 bases, with 16 bases left in between. The germline V gene encodes CDR1 DFQATT and CDR2 SNEGSKA (reference sequence). This CDR3 region has 14 residues. The CDR3 sequence: CSASPRLSKETQYF. CDR3 bases: TGCAGTGCTAGTCCCCGTCTGAGTAAGGAGACCCAGTACTTC.

This clonotype was recorded at least ten times. The chain uses TRBV7-2 and TRBJ2-3, with 9 bases matching TRBD2. Germline V gene lookup returns CDR1 SGHTA and CDR2 FQGNSA. This CDR3 spans 20 amino acids. With V trimmed by 2 bases and J by 1 base, 16 bases remained unmatched. CDR3 protein: CASSLRPSRSGGPGTDTQYF. The CDR3 DNA reads as TGTGCCAGCAGCTTACGCCCTTCAAGGAGCGGGGGGCCTGGCACAGATACGCAGTATTTT. The full variable domain, rest sourced from reference TRBV7-2 and TRBJ2-3, is GAGVSQSPSNKVTEKGKDVELRCDPISGHTALYWYRQSLGQGLEFLIYFQGNSAPDKSGLPSDRFSAERTGGSVSTLTIQRTQQEDSAVYLCASSLRPSRSGGPGTDTQYFGPGTRLTVL.

The genes are TRBV20-1 and TRBJ1-1; D perhaps matches TRBD1 (5 bases). The CDR3 spans 15 residues. V dropped 0 bases and J dropped 1 base, with 12 bases sitting between them. Per germline, CDR1 DFQATT and CDR2 SNEGSKA (reference sequence). The CDR3 bases are TGCAGTGCTAGAGATCCCGGACACCGGAACACTGAAGCTTTCTTT. Amino acid sequence: CSARDPGHRNTEAFF.

At least ten counts were recorded for this clonotype. CDR3 nucleotide sequence: TGTGCCAGCAGCTTAGCTTCCGTGAGCTCCTACGAGCAGTACTTC. It specifies CASSLASVSSYEQYF. V and J are TRBV7-9 and TRBJ2-7; no clear D gene. V lost 0 bases to trimming and J lost 0 bases, with 9 bases between them. Germline V lookup: CDR1 SEHNR, CDR2 FQNEAQ (reference sequence). This CDR3 is 15 amino acids long.

The sample holds a few counts of this clonotype. This sequence joins TRBV12-3 or TRBV12-4 and TRBJ1-1; 8 nucleotides match TRBD1. The CDR3 covers 15 residues. J lost 0 bases, V lost 7 bases, and 7 bases had no gene match. The CDR3 DNA sequence: TGTGCCAGCAACGGACAGGGTTCTTTGAACACTGAAGCTTTCTTT. As protein: CASNGQGSLNTEAFF.

This clonotype was detected a few times. The J gene is TRBJ2-3, the V gene TRBV14, with D tentatively TRBD2 (5 bases). The V end lost 3 bases, the J end lost 0 bases, and 13 bases lay between the germline ends. Germline V gene lookup returns CDR1 SGHDN and CDR2 FVKESK. The CDR3 sequence is 16 residues long. The CDR3 region is CASSHHRGVSTDTQYF. The CDR3, as DNA: TGTGCCAGCAGCCATCATCGGGGAGTTAGCACAGATACGCAGTATTTT.